Listed below are T cell receptor beta chains from one sample, sequenced in a study of regulatory T cells in long-lasting Graves disease. One entry per CDR3 protein, called by TCRdb with MiXCR from the multiplex PCR reads. This table holds hundreds of thousands of distinct CDR3 sequences, 15% to 20% found once. This sample was also put to use in a study of T cells in Graves' hyperthyroidism and ophthalmopathy.

The sequences come from peripheral blood mononuclear cells (PBMCs), collected at new diagnosis, from a patient treated with antithyroid drugs. Receptors were obtained from a woman aged 30 to 39 with Graves disease. Both conserved end residues are part of each CDR3.

V gene | CDR3 protein
TRBV6-1 | CASDRSYNSPLHF
TRBV2 | CASSENGQGVQPQHF
TRBV19 | CATHSGNQPQHF
TRBV6-1 | CASSNPGTTDSPLHF
TRBV3-1 | CASSLFDHNEQFF
TRBV6-1 | CASRSPRQGAMSNQPQHF
TRBV20-1 | CSVTRPSTDTQYF
TRBV5-5 | CASSWRQSRTNEKLFF
TRBV20-1 | CSARTSDYNEQFF
TRBV27 | CASSPDRGLNNSPLHF
TRBV29-1 | CSVCRAGTGLNEQFF
TRBV24-1 | CATSEQGLGYTF
TRBV27 | CASRRGPGLAQETQYF
TRBV24-1 | CATSDTAAVGTYNEQFF
TRBV28 | CASSPLTGSHEQYF
TRBV12-3/TRBV12-4 | CASSLSTSGAPFTDTQYF
TRBV18 | CASSPPNRGLVGNTIYF
TRBV4-1 | CASSQHEGDGTEAFF
TRBV7-2 | CASSLASPRRGVSYNEQFF
TRBV7-2 | CASSPRGINTDTQYF
TRBV27 | CASSLGRGYSPLHF
TRBV7-2 | CASSHPSGSLKETQYF